Each of the 10 T cell receptor beta chains below was sequenced from the same sample in a study of T cell responses to AZD1222 COVID-19 vaccine. The assay was immunoSEQ multiplex PCR, and TCRdb's table has in-frame clones only and misses some. The sample contains tens of thousands of clones, 80% to 95% of which appear only once. This material consisted of peripheral blood, taken 28 days after the second AZD1222 dose. The receptors here all came from an adult who received the AZD1222 COVID-19 vaccine.

The chain is built from TRBV4-1 and TRBJ1-1; 7 bases are a match to TRBD1. The germline CDR1 and CDR2 sequences are MGHRA and YSYEKL. The CDR3 extends over 13 amino acids. The trim removed 4 bases at V and 13 bases at J, leaving 12 bases unmatched. The CDR3 sequence is CASSLSIGQENFF. In DNA form, the CDR3 reads TGCGCCAGCAGCCTTAGTATTGGACAGGAAAATTTCTTT.

The V gene is TRBV10-2, the J gene TRBJ1-5; D ambiguous. This CDR3 has 13 residues. Germline V lookup: CDR1 WSHSY, CDR2 SAAADI. The ends were cut back, 7 bases at V and 4 bases at J, with 11 bases in the middle. The CDR3 DNA sequence: TGCGCCAGCAACCCACAGAGAAATCAGCCCCAGCATTTT. Translated: CASNPQRNQPQHF.

V is TRBV6-5 and J is TRBJ1-3; D gene uncertain. There are 15 residues in the CDR3. Trimming left V 0 bases short and J 4 bases short, with 10 bases between. Germline CDR1 is MNHEY and CDR2 is SVGAGI. The DNA for the CDR3 is TGTGCCAGCAGTTACTCGAGGCGAATCGGAAACACCATATATTTT. Its translation: CASSYSRRIGNTIYF.

The chain couples TRBV11-2 to TRBJ2-3, with D possibly being TRBD2 (7 bases). The V end was cut by 5 bases, the J end by 0 bases, with 12 bases between. CDR3 length equals 15 residues. Germline values: CDR1 SGHAT, CDR2 FQNNGV. As DNA, the CDR3 is TGTGCCAGCAGCGCACAGGGAGGGAGCACAGATACGCAGTATTTT. Amino acids: CASSAQGGSTDTQYF.

The chain links TRBV5-1 to TRBJ1-1, with a tentative D call TRBD1 (6 bases). V was cut by 4 bases and J by 8 bases, with 9 bases left in between. This CDR3 has 11 residues. CDR1 is SGHRS, CDR2 YFSETQ, per germline. The CDR3 sequence: CASSATGEAFF. The CDR3 nucleotides are TGCGCCAGCAGCGCCACAGGGGAAGCTTTCTTT.

The rearrangement links TRBV18 to TRBJ1-3; unclear D gene. The CDR3 is made up of 15 amino acids. V gave up 0 bases and J gave up 0 bases, with 6 bases separating them. Germline V lookup: CDR1 KGHSH, CDR2 LQKENI. In nucleotides, the CDR3 is TGTGCCAGCTCACCACCGGTCAGCTCTGGAAACACCATATATTTT. Translating it yields CASSPPVSSGNTIYF.

The chain carries TRBV7-9 and TRBJ2-7; D not certain. Trimming removed 5 bases from V and 6 bases from J, with 17 bases in between. Germline CDR1 reads SEHNR; CDR2 reads FQNEAQ (reference sequence). CDR3 length: 14 amino acids. CDR3 in DNA: TGTGCCAGCAGCCCGGACCCCCGACACGGCGAGCAGTACTTC. Amino acid sequence: CASSPDPRHGEQYF.

V is TRBV7-3 and J is TRBJ2-5; D possibly corresponds to TRBD2 (6 bases). The CDR3 sequence is 13 residues long. Trimming removed 5 bases at V and 13 bases at J, with 20 bases between. The germline CDR1 and CDR2 sequences are SGHTA and FQGTGA. CDR3 sequence: CASSPSNAGIMYF. As DNA, the CDR3 is TGTGCCAGCAGCCCGAGCAACGCGGGGATTATGTACTTC.

V usage is TRBV29-1 and J usage is TRBJ2-7; 11 nucleotides agree with TRBD2. Germline assignment: CDR1 SQVTM and CDR2 ANQGSEA. The CDR3 spans 15 residues. The J segment lost 3 bases and the V segment lost 6 bases, leaving 10 bases of the junction unmatched. Here the CDR3 DNA reads TGCAGCGTGGAGGGGCCGACTAGCGGGGACTACGAGCAGTACTTC. This sequence encodes CSVEGPTSGDYEQYF.

This chain links TRBV2 with TRBJ1-1; no reliable D call. Between the trimmed V and J ends, which lost 8 bases and 0 bases, there was a span of 10 bases. This CDR3 spans 13 amino acids. Germline V gives CDR1 SNHLY, CDR2 FYNNEI. The CDR3 region is CASRRTVNTEAFF. CDR3 nucleotides: TGTGCCAGCCGCCGGACGGTGAACACTGAAGCTTTCTTT.